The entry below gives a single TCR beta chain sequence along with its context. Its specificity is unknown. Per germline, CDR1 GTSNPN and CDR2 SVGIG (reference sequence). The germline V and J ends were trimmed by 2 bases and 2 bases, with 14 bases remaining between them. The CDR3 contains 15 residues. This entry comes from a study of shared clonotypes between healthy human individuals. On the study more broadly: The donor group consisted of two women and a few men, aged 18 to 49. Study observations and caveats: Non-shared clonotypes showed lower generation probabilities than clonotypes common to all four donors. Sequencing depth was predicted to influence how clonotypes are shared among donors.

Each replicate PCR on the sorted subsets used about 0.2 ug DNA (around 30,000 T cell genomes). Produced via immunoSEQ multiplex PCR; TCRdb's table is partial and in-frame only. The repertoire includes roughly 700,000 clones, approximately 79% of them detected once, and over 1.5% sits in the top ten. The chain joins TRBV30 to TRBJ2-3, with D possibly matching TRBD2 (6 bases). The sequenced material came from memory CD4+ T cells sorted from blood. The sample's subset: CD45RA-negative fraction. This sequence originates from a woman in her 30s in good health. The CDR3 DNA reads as TGTGCCTGGAGTTCGCTAGCGTTATCCACAGATACGCAGTATTTT. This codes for CAWSSLALSTDTQYF.